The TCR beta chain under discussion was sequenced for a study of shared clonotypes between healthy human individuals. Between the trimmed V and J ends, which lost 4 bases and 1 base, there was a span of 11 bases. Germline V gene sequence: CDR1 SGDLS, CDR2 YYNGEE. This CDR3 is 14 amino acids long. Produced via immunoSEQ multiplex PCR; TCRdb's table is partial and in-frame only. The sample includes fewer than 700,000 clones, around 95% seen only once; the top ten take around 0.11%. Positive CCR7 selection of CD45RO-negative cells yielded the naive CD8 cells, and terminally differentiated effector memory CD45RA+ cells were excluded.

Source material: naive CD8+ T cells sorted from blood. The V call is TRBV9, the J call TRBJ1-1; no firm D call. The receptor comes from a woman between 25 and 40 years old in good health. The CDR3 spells CASSPPSANTEAFF. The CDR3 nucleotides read TGTGCCAGCAGCCCCCCCTCGGCGAACACTGAAGCTTTCTTT.